Sequencing of this T cell receptor beta chain was carried out in a study of healthy donors' naive CD4 and CD8 T cells. Study-level background: Donors, half of them female, were 20-25, 40-50 or 60-70 years old. A new alpha primer set targeted every functional IMGT alpha variant. Findings and caveats of the study: A reported CD4+/CD8+ bias affected most V and J genes in naive cells.

There are 16 residues in the CDR3. V lost 1 base to trimming and J lost 9 bases; unmatched junction nucleotides: 16. Germline V lookup: CDR1 DFQATT, CDR2 SNEGSKA (reference sequence). TCR libraries were built from 450 to 650 ng of total RNA by linear amplification. Original analysis: Sequencing covered approximately 86,000 rearranged alpha-chain transcripts across about five healthy donors. TCRdb processed the reads anew with MiXCR; each CDR3 protein has one entry. The V and J calls here are based on TCRdb, not the publication. The table records around 200,000 distinct CDR3 sequences, under 85% of them present only once. A word on this clonotype: Its antigen remains unidentified.

The rearrangement joins TRBV20-1 to TRBJ2-7, with 9 bases aligning to TRBD2. The receptor was isolated from a pool of human donors in good health; the sample pools cells from several healthy donors. The sample taken for sequencing was naive CD4+ and CD8+ T cells sorted from blood, pooled from several donors. The chain's CDR3 is CSARGESSGRLLGQYF. The CDR3, as DNA: TGCAGTGCTAGAGGGGAGAGTAGCGGGAGACTTCTCGGGCAGTACTTC.